Presented here are 30 T cell receptor beta chains from one specimen sequenced in a study of shared clonotypes between healthy human individuals. TCRdb's table, derived via immunoSEQ multiplex PCR, lists solely in-frame clones and lacks some. The sample includes more than 400,000 clones, around four fifths seen only once; the top ten take about 12%. The sequencing sample was made of PBMCs. All receptors derive from a middle-aged woman in good health. Some clones in this sample may be carry-over from other donors' samples.

The gene calls are TRBV5-4 and TRBJ2-1; 9 bases are shared with TRBD1. The CDR3 loop spans 12 amino acids. J was trimmed by 11 bases and V by 4 bases; bases with no gene match: 4. Germline values: CDR1 SGHNT, CDR2 YYREEE (reference sequence). The CDR3 is CASSLDRGKQFF. The CDR3 DNA is TGTGCCAGCAGCCTGGACAGGGGTAAGCAGTTCTTC.

The rearrangement uses TRBV19 and TRBJ1-6; tentatively, D is TRBD1 (5 bases). The length of the CDR3 is 17 residues. With 5 bases removed from V and 0 bases from J, the gap between germline ends came to 14 bases. The germline CDR1 and CDR2 sequences are LNHDA and SQIVND (reference sequence). Here the CDR3 reads CASSVGRQSSYNSPLHF. CDR3 in DNA: TGTGCCAGTAGTGTGGGACGACAAAGCTCCTATAATTCACCCCTCCACTTT.

The chain couples TRBV13 to TRBJ1-1, with D hard to call. V was shortened by 5 bases and J by 5 bases, with 12 bases between the two germline ends. Germline lookup yields CDR1 PRHDT and CDR2 FYEKMQ (reference sequence). The CDR3 has 13 residues. The DNA for the CDR3 is TGTGCCAGCAGCCCGACCAGAGGGACTGAAGCTTTCTTT. Its translation is CASSPTRGTEAFF.

The count of this clone is one. The V and J genes are TRBV4-1 and TRBJ2-7; 9 bases align to TRBD2. Trimming cost V 7 bases and J 2 bases; bases outside gene matches: 9. The germline V gene has CDR1 MGHRA and CDR2 YSYEKL. CDR3 length equals 15 residues. The CDR3 DNA reads as TGCGCCAGCACCTCCGGGACTAGCTCCACCTACGAGCAGTACTTC. Amino acid sequence: CASTSGTSSTYEQYF.

V usage is TRBV15 and J usage is TRBJ2-3; D is ambiguous. The germline CDR1 and CDR2 sequences are LNHNV and YYDKDF (reference sequence). V lost 4 bases and J 1 base, leaving 12 bases between the germline ends. CDR3 size: 15 residues. The CDR3 bases are TGTGCCACCAGCAAAGGGCCTTATGGCACAGATACGCAGTATTTT. This codes for CATSKGPYGTDTQYF.

The rearrangement joins TRBV15 to TRBJ2-5; unclear D gene. There are 14 residues in the CDR3. Germline V lookup: CDR1 LNHNV, CDR2 YYDKDF (reference sequence). Between the trimmed V and J ends, which lost 0 bases and 2 bases, there was a span of 7 bases. DNA of the CDR3: TGTGCCACCAGCAGAGAAATCGCACAAGAGACCCAGTACTTC. Its translation is CATSREIAQETQYF.

The V call is TRBV11-2, the J call TRBJ2-6, with unresolved D. Germline V gives CDR1 SGHAT, CDR2 FQNNGV. The CDR3 length is 13 residues. The V end was cut by 3 bases, the J end by 2 bases, with 2 bases between. The CDR3 spells CASSFTGANVLTF. The DNA for the CDR3 is TGTGCCAGCAGCTTCACTGGGGCCAACGTCCTGACTTTC.

V and J are TRBV27 and TRBJ2-2, with D possibly TRBD2 on 6 matching bases. Germline V lookup: CDR1 MNHEY, CDR2 SMNVEV (reference sequence). The germline V and J ends were trimmed by 0 bases and 7 bases, with 12 bases remaining between them. This CDR3 region has 15 residues. The chain's CDR3 is CASSLSGLLDGELFF. The CDR3, as DNA: TGTGCCAGCAGTTTATCGGGACTTTTGGACGGGGAGCTGTTTTTT.

This clone ranks as medium-sized. DNA of the CDR3: TGCGCCAGCAGCCGTACTAGCGGGATTAATGAGCAGTTCTTC. It codes for CASSRTSGINEQFF. The V and J genes are TRBV4-1 and TRBJ2-1; 10 bases map to TRBD2. The CDR3 consists of 14 residues. V trimming: 4 bases; J trimming: 7 bases; junction bases outside the gene matches: 4. Germline CDR1 and CDR2: MGHRA and YSYEKL.

This chain joins TRBV27 and TRBJ2-7; a possible D gene is TRBD1 (5 bases). The CDR3 is made up of 14 amino acids. V lost 4 bases and J lost 5, with 15 bases in between. The germline V gene has CDR1 MNHEY and CDR2 SMNVEV (reference sequence). CDR3 sequence: CASSYAGHRDEQYF. CDR3 nucleotide sequence: TGTGCCAGCAGTTACGCCGGACACCGGGACGAGCAGTACTTC.

The chain joins TRBV30 to TRBJ2-2, with TRBD1 matching 7 bases. CDR1 and CDR2 from the germline V gene are GTSNPN and SVGIG (reference sequence). The junction had 14 bases not matched to a gene; V was cut back by 2 bases and J by 8 bases. CDR3 length equals 16 residues. The CDR3 DNA reads as TGTGCCTGGAGTCCCGGGACAGACTGGATGGCTGGGGAGCTGTTTTTT. This sequence encodes CAWSPGTDWMAGELFF.

This chain links TRBV27 with TRBJ1-1; 10 nucleotides align to TRBD1. Germline CDR1 MNHEY, CDR2 SMNVEV (reference sequence). Trimming cost V 8 bases and J 2 bases; bases outside gene matches: 2. The CDR3 has 13 amino acids. The DNA for the CDR3 is TGTGCCAGCGGGGACAGGGGAAACACTGAAGCTTTCTTT. Protein: CASGDRGNTEAFF.

This chain uses TRBV10-3 with TRBJ1-1, with D maybe TRBD1 (6 bases). The V gene's germline CDR1 is ENHRY and CDR2 SYGVKD. CDR3 length: 15 amino acids. Trimming left V 6 bases short and J 1 base short, with 15 bases between. DNA of the CDR3: TGTGCCATCAGAGCGGACAGAGACCGGAACACTGAAGCTTTCTTT. This encodes CAIRADRDRNTEAFF.

The rearrangement links TRBV4-3 to TRBJ2-3; no definite D call. V lost 0 bases to trimming and J lost 1 base, with 11 bases between them. This CDR3 contains 16 residues. The germline gives CDR1 LGHNA, CDR2 YSLEER. In DNA form, the CDR3 reads TGCGCCAGCAGCCAAGAGTGGGTACGGGGCACAGATACGCAGTATTTT. Its translation is CASSQEWVRGTDTQYF.

There are a few counts of this clone. A much larger clone lies one base from this, so it may be a read error. This specimen includes other DNA sequences encoding the same CDR3. CDR3 bases: TGTGCCAGCAGCCAGGGGGCTACCTACGAGCAGTACTTC. This sequence encodes CASSQGATYEQYF. The J gene is TRBJ2-7, the V gene TRBV27; 8 bases are shared with TRBD1. V was clipped by 6 bases and J by 2 bases; unmatched bases: 3. The CDR3 runs to 13 residues. In germline, CDR1 is MNHEY, CDR2 SMNVEV (reference sequence).

This chain joins TRBV19 and TRBJ2-7; unclear D gene. Germline loops: CDR1 LNHDA, CDR2 SQIVND (reference sequence). V was pared by 1 base and J by 3 bases, with 13 bases between. The CDR3 covers 15 residues. CDR3 coding DNA: TGTGCCAGTAGTATAGCCGCGCAGAGGTTCTACGAGCAGTACTTC. Protein sequence: CASSIAAQRFYEQYF.

Points on this clone: This likely came from a read error, as a far larger clone is one base away. The chain links TRBV30 to TRBJ2-1, with D perhaps TRBD1 or TRBD2 (5 bases each). CDR1 is GTSNPN, CDR2 SVGIG, per germline (reference sequence). This CDR3 has 14 amino acids. CDR3 in DNA: TGTGCCTGGAGTGGGGGGATCCCTTACAATAAGCAGTTCTTC. It specifies CAWSGGIPYNKQFF.

The V call is TRBV28, the J call TRBJ2-1; 13 bases are a match to TRBD2. The V segment lost 6 bases and the J segment 10 bases; nucleotides outside the gene matches: 6. Germline V gene sequence: CDR1 MDHEN, CDR2 SYDVKM. The CDR3 has 14 residues. For the CDR3, the DNA is TGTGCCAGCAGGCCGGGACTAGCGGGATTAGAGCAGTTCTTC. As protein: CASRPGLAGLEQFF.

This clone was seen only once. This rearrangement joins TRBV5-3 to TRBJ1-2; TRBD1 might be the D (6 bases). TRBV5-3 carries the ORF label, with uncertain function. Trimming stripped 0 bases from V and 0 bases from J, with 9 bases between. The CDR3 has 15 residues. The DNA for the CDR3 is TGTGCCAGAAGCTTGGTGACAGGATCTAACTATGGCTACACCTTC. Translation gives CARSLVTGSNYGYTF.

This clone was seen repeatedly, ten times or more. The chain couples TRBV28 to TRBJ1-6; 7 nucleotides agree with TRBD1. The germline gives CDR1 MDHEN, CDR2 SYDVKM. CDR3 length: 18 amino acids. With 4 bases clipped from V and 9 bases from J, the junction kept 18 bases outside the gene matches. In nucleotides, the CDR3 is TGTGCCAGCAGTTCCCACCTCAGACGACAGGGTGGGAGTTCACCCCTCCACTTT. It codes for CASSSHLRRQGGSSPLHF. Based on the CDR3 plus reference TRBV28 and TRBJ1-6, the full variable domain is DVKVTQSSRYLVKRTGEKVFLECVQDMDHENMFWYRQDPGLGLRLIYFSYDVKMKEKGDIPEGYSVSREKKERFSLILESASTNQTSMYLCASSSHLRRQGGSSPLHFGNGTRLTVT.

The chain recombines TRBV6-1 with TRBJ2-3; 8 bases fit TRBD2. Germline lookup yields CDR1 MNHNS and CDR2 SASEGT. The ends lost 2 bases at V and 0 bases at J; junction bases unmatched: 4. The CDR3 has 16 amino acids. The CDR3 region is CASSEIPGGSTDTQYF. In DNA form, the CDR3 reads TGTGCCAGCAGTGAAATTCCGGGAGGGAGCACAGATACGCAGTATTTT.

The chain joins TRBV7-3 to TRBJ1-1; TRBD1 is a possible D gene (5 bases). Between the trimmed V and J ends, which lost 1 base and 4 bases, there was a span of 7 bases. CDR3 length: 13 amino acids. CDR1 is SGHTA, CDR2 FQGTGA, per germline. Written as DNA, the CDR3 is TGTGCCAGCAGCTTAAGTGGGGCCACTGAAGCTTTCTTT. It specifies CASSLSGATEAFF.

The chain carries TRBV7-9 and TRBJ1-1; 8 nucleotides align to TRBD1. J gave up 1 base and V 3 bases, and 1 base lay outside the gene matches. Germline CDR1 reads SEHNR; CDR2 reads FQNEAQ (reference sequence). This CDR3 contains 14 residues. Here the CDR3 reads CASSLDRANTEAFF. The CDR3, as DNA: TGTGCCAGCAGCTTGGACAGGGCGAACACTGAAGCTTTCTTT.

This chain joins TRBV28 and TRBJ2-7; D may be TRBD2 (6 bases). V lost 3 bases, J lost 5 bases, and 14 bases lay in between. This CDR3 comprises 14 residues. Germline V gene data show CDR1 as MDHEN and CDR2 as SYDVKM. CDR3: CASSFGLRENEQYF. The CDR3 bases are TGTGCCAGCAGTTTTGGCTTACGGGAGAACGAGCAGTACTTC.

CDR3 sequence: CASSLDSLAAPSYEQYF. CDR3 in DNA: TGTGCCAGCAGCTTAGATTCGCTAGCGGCCCCCTCCTACGAGCAGTACTTC. The chain has TRBV11-2 and TRBJ2-7, with 7 bases fitting TRBD2. Trimming took 0 bases from V and 0 from J; bases not matched to a gene: 8. The CDR3 spans 17 residues. Per germline, CDR1 SGHAT and CDR2 FQNNGV.

The gene calls are TRBV29-1 and TRBJ2-5, with TRBD2 matching 11 bases. This CDR3 spans 13 amino acids. Germline-derived CDR1 and CDR2 are SQVTM and ANQGSEA. The ends lost 7 bases at V and 5 bases at J; junction bases unmatched: 6. CDR3 amino acids: CSANVAGGETQYF. CDR3 sequence (DNA): TGCAGCGCTAACGTAGCGGGAGGGGAGACCCAGTACTTC.

To note about this clone: The sample holds other DNA sequences that translate to the same CDR3. V is TRBV7-3 and J is TRBJ2-3, with 7 bases fitting TRBD2. This CDR3 is 15 amino acids long. V lost 2 bases and J lost 2; bases outside the gene matches: 4. Germline assignment: CDR1 SGHTA and CDR2 FQGTGA. The CDR3 reads CASSLRGGDTDTQYF. The DNA for the CDR3 is TGTGCCAGCAGCTTACGCGGGGGAGACACAGATACGCAGTATTTT.

This clone appeared a few times. This sequence joins TRBV2 and TRBJ1-6, with D unclear. The germline V and J ends were trimmed by 4 bases and 7 bases, with 8 bases remaining between them. Germline lookup yields CDR1 SNHLY and CDR2 FYNNEI. The CDR3 is 13 amino acids. This CDR3 is CASSGQPNSPLHF. As DNA, the CDR3 is TGTGCCAGCAGTGGTCAGCCAAATTCACCCCTCCACTTT.

This clone was seen more than once but under ten times. The chain employs TRBV30 and TRBJ1-5, with a possible D match to TRBD1 (6 bases). V was trimmed by 1 base and J by 5 bases, leaving 12 bases between them. The germline V gene encodes CDR1 GTSNPN and CDR2 SVGIG (reference sequence). This CDR3 contains 14 residues. The CDR3 protein is CAWSGTGIDQPQHF. The CDR3, as DNA: TGTGCCTGGAGTGGAACAGGGATCGATCAGCCCCAGCATTTT.

The sample holds a few counts of this clone. Other DNA sequences in this sample translate to the same CDR3. The V and J genes are TRBV28 and TRBJ2-7, with unresolved D. This CDR3 has 12 residues. The V end was cut by 6 bases, the J end by 3 bases, with 9 bases between. Looked up from germline, CDR1 is MDHEN and CDR2 is SYDVKM. The CDR3 coding sequence is TGTGCCAGCAGCGGATCAGGCTACGAGCAGTACTTC. Protein: CASSGSGYEQYF. Combining the CDR3 with reference TRBV28 and TRBJ2-7 gives the whole variable domain DVKVTQSSRYLVKRTGEKVFLECVQDMDHENMFWYRQDPGLGLRLIYFSYDVKMKEKGDIPEGYSVSREKKERFSLILESASTNQTSMYLCASSGSGYEQYFGPGTRLTVT.